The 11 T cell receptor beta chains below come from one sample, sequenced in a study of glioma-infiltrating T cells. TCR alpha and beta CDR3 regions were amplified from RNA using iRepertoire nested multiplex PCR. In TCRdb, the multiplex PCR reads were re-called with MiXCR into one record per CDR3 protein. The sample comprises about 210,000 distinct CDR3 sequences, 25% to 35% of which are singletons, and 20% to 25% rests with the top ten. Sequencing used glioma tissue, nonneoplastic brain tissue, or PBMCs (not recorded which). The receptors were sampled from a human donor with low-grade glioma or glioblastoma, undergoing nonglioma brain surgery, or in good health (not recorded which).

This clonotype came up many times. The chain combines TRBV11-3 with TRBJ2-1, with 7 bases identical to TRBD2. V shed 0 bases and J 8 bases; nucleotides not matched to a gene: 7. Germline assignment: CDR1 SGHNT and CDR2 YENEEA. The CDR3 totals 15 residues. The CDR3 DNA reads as TGTGCCAGCAGCTTAGAGGGCGGGGGAGGGGATGAGCAGTTCTTC. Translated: CASSLEGGGGDEQFF. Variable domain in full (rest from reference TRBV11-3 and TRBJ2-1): EAGVVQSPRYKIIEKKQPVAFWCNPISGHNTLYWYLQNLGQGPELLIRYENEEAVDDSQLPKDRFSAERLKGVDSTLKIQPAELGDSAVYLCASSLEGGGGDEQFFGPGTRLTVL.

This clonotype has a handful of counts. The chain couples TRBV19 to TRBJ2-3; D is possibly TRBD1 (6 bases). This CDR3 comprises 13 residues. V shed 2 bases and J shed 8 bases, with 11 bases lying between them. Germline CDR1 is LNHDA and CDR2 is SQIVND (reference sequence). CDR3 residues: CASSIRPQGTQYF. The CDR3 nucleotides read TGTGCCAGTAGTATACGCCCACAGGGTACGCAGTATTTT.

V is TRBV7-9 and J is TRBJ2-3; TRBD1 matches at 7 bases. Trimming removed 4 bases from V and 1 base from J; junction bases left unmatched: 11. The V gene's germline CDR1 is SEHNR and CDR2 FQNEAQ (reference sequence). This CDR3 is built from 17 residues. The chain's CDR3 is CASSSTVDRSGTDTQYF. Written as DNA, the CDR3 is TGTGCCAGCAGCTCCACTGTGGACAGGTCAGGCACAGATACGCAGTATTTT.

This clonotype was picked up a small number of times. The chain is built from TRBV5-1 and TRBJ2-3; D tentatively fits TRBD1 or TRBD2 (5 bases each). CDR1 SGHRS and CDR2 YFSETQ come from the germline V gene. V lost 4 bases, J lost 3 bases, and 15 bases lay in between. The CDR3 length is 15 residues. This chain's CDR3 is CASSTPGTATDTQYF. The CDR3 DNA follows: TGCGCCAGCAGCACCCCCGGGACCGCTACAGATACGCAGTATTTT.

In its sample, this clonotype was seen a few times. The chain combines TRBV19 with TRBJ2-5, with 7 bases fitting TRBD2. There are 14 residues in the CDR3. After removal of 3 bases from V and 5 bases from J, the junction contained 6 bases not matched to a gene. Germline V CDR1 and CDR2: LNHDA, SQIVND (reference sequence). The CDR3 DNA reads TGTGCCAGTAGTATCGGGGCGGGAGTGGAGACCCAGTACTTC. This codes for CASSIGAGVETQYF.

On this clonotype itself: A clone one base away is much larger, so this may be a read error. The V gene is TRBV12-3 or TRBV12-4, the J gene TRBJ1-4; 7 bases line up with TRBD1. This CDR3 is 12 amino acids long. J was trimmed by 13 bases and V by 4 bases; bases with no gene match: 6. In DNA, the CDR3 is TGTGCCAGCAGTTCTAGTTCAGGGGGACTGTTTTTT. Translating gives CASSSSSGGLFF.

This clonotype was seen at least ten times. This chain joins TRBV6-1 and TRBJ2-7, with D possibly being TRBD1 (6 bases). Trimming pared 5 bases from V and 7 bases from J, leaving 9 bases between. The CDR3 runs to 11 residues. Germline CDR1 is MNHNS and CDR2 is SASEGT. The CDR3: CASSKGGEQYF. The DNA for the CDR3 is TGTGCCAGCAGTAAAGGGGGAGAGCAGTACTTC.

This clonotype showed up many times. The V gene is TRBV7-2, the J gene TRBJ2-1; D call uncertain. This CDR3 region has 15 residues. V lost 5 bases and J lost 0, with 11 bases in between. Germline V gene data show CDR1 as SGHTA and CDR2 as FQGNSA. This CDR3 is CASSPLIGSYNEQFF. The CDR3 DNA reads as TGTGCCAGCAGCCCCCTTATCGGCTCCTACAATGAGCAGTTCTTC. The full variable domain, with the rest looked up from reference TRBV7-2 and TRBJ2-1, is GAGVSQSPSNKVTEKGKDVELRCDPISGHTALYWYRQSLGQGLEFLIYFQGNSAPDKSGLPSDRFSAERTGGSVSTLTIQRTQQEDSAVYLCASSPLIGSYNEQFFGPGTRLTVL.

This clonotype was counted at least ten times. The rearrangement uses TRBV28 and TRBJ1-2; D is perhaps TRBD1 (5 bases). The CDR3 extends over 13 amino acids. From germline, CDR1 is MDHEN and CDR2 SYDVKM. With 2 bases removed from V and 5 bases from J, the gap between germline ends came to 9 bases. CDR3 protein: CASSLKTVYGYTF. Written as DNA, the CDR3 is TGTGCCAGCAGTTTAAAGACAGTTTATGGCTACACCTTC.

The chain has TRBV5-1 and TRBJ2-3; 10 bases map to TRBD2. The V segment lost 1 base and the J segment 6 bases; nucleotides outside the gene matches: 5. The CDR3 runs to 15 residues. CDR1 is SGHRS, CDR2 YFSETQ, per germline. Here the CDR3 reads CASSLTSGKVDTQYF. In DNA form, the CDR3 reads TGCGCCAGCAGCTTGACTAGCGGGAAAGTCGATACGCAGTATTTT.

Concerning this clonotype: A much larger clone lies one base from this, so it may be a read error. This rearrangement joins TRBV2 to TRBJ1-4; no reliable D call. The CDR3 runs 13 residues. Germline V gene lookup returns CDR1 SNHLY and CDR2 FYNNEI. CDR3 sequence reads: CAISEALNEKLFF. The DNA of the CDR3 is TGTGCCATCAGTGAAGCACTTAATGAAAAACTGTTTTTT.